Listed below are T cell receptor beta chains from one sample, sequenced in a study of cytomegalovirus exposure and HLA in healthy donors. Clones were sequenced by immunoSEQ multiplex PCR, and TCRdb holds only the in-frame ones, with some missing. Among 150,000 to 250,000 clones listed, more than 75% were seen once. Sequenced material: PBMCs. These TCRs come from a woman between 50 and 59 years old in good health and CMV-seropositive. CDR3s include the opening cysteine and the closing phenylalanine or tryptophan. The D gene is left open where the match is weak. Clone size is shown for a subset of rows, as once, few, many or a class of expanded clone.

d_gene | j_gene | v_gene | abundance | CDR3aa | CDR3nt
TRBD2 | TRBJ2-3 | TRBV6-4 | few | CASSDSSGGAADTQYF | TGTGCCAGCAGTGACTCCAGCGGGGGGGCCGCAGATACGCAGTATTTT
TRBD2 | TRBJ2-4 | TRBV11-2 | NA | CASSLAGGPYIQYF | TGTGCCAGCAGCTTAGCGGGGGGGCCGTACATTCAGTACTTC
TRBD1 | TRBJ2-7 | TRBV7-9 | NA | CASSIGTGYHEQYF | TGTGCCAGCAGCATCGGGACAGGGTACCACGAGCAGTACTTC
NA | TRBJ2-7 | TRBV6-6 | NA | CASSLTGTYEQYF | TGTGCCAGCAGTCTGACGGGGACTTACGAGCAGTACTTC
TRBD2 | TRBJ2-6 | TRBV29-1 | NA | CSARTSGTSGANVLTF | TGCAGCGCTCGGACTAGCGGGACCTCTGGGGCCAACGTCCTGACTTTC
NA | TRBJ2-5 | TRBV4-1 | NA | CASSRLIEAGQTQYF | TGCGCCAGCAGTCGCCTAATCGAGGCCGGCCAGACCCAGTACTTC
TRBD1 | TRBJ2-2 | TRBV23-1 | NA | CASSRNKDRGLYTGELFF | TGCGCCAGCAGCCGAAACAAAGACAGGGGGCTTTACACCGGGGAGCTGTTTTTT
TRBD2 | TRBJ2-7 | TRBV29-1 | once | CSVVTSGTSKYF | TGCAGCGTTGTGACTAGCGGGACCTCCAAGTACTTC
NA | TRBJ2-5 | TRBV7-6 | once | CASSLGQVWVETQYF | TGTGCCAGCAGCTTAGGACAGGTCTGGGTGGAGACCCAGTACTTC
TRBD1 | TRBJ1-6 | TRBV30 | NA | CAWGGQGAISPLHF | TGTGCCTGGGGCGGACAGGGGGCGATATCACCCCTCCACTTT
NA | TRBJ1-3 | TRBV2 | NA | CASTLTGSSGNTIYF | TGTGCCAGCACTCTTACAGGGTCCTCTGGAAACACCATATATTTT
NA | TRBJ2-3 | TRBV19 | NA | CASSIGRGAGTDTQYF | TGTGCCAGTAGTATAGGTCGGGGGGCTGGCACAGATACGCAGTATTTT
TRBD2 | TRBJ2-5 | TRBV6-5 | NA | CASSYSSGGGQETQYF | TGTGCCAGCAGTTACAGTAGCGGGGGGGGCCAAGAGACCCAGTACTTC
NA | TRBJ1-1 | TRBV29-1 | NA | CSLVEGTEAFF | TGCAGCCTGGTGGAGGGGACTGAAGCTTTCTTT
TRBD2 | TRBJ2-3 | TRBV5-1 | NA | CASSFSSGRVGLNTQYF | TGCGCCAGCAGCTTCTCAAGCGGGAGGGTAGGGTTAAATACGCAGTATTTT
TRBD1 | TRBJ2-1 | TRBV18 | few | CASSQGTGGYNEQFF | TGTGCCAGCTCACAAGGGACAGGGGGCTACAATGAGCAGTTCTTC
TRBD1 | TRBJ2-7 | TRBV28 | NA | CASSFGQVASGEQYF | TGTGCCAGCAGTTTTGGACAGGTAGCCTCGGGGGAGCAGTACTTC
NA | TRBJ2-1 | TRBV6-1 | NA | CASTPGTIYNEQFF | TGTGCCAGCACTCCGGGTACCATTTACAATGAGCAGTTCTTC
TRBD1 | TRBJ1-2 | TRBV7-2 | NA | CASSYGQEARGYTF | TGTGCCAGCAGCTATGGACAGGAGGCACGGGGCTACACCTTC
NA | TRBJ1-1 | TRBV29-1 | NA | CSVFRVSNTEAFF | TGCAGCGTTTTCAGGGTGTCGAACACTGAAGCTTTCTTT
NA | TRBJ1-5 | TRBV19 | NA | CATTGGNQPQHF | TGTGCCACCACCGGGGGGAATCAGCCCCAGCATTTT
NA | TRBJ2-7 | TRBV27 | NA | CASSFNFASYEQYF | TGTGCCAGCAGTTTCAACTTTGCCTCCTACGAGCAGTACTTC
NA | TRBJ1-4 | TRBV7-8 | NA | CASSLGQKLFF | TGTGCCAGCAGCTTGGGGCAAAAACTGTTTTTT
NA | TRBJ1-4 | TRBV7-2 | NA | CASSLDGASGEKLFF | TGTGCCAGCAGCTTAGATGGGGCGTCAGGAGAAAAACTGTTTTTT
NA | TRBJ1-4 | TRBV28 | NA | CASSSVGAFANEKLFF | TGTGCCAGCAGTTCGGTAGGGGCTTTCGCTAATGAAAAACTGTTTTTT
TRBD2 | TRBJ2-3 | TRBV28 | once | CASSFLLAGGGDTQYF | TGTGCCAGCAGTTTCTTACTAGCGGGGGGCGGGGATACGCAGTATTTT
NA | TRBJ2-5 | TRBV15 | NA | CATSRGTLQETQYF | TGTGCCACCAGCAGAGGGACACTACAAGAGACCCAGTACTTC
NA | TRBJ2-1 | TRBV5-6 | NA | CASSLSGSYNEQFF | TGTGCCAGCAGCTTGAGTGGCAGCTACAATGAGCAGTTCTTC
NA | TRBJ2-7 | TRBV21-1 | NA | CASSKGTRDRGFCYEQYF | TGTGCCAGCAGCAAAGGTACGAGGGACAGGGGGTTTTGCTACGAGCAGTACTTC
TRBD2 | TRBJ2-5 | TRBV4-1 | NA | CASSQERSSGRAGETQYF | TGCGCCAGCAGCCAAGAAAGGTCTAGCGGGAGGGCCGGGGAGACCCAGTACTTC
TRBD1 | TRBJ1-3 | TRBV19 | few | CASSRGQPGNTIYF | TGTGCCAGTAGCAGGGGACAGCCAGGAAACACCATATATTTT
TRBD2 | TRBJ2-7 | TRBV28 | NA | CASSLPSGSYGHEQYF | TGTGCCAGCAGTTTGCCAAGCGGGAGTTACGGCCACGAGCAGTACTTC
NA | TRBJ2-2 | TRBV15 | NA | CATSRVKTGRTGELFF | TGTGCCACCAGCAGAGTTAAGACGGGTCGGACCGGGGAGCTGTTTTTT
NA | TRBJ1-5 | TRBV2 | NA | CASSARTRSSNQPQHF | TGTGCCAGCAGTGCCCGAACCAGATCTAGCAATCAGCCCCAGCATTTT
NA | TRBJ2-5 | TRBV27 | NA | CASSSKQGWGTQYF | TGTGCCAGCAGTTCAAAACAGGGCTGGGGGACCCAGTACTTC
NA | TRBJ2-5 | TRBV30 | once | CAWSEERTQYF | TGTGCCTGGAGTGAAGAGAGGACCCAGTACTTC
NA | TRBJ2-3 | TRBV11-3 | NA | CASSLGDTQYF | TGTGCCAGCAGCTTGGGCGATACGCAGTATTTT
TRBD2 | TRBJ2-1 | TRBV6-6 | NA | CASSPRLAGGGEQFF | TGTGCCAGCAGTCCACGACTAGCGGGGGGGGGTGAGCAGTTCTTC
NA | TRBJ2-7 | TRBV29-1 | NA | CSVDVGLVGVEQYF | TGCAGCGTTGATGTGGGTCTAGTAGGCGTCGAGCAGTACTTC
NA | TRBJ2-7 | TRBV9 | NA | CASSGSPEGEQYF | TGTGCCAGCAGCGGATCCCCAGAGGGCGAGCAGTACTTC
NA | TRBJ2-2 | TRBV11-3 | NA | CASSLDLSHANTGELFF | TGTGCCAGCAGCTTAGATTTAAGCCATGCGAACACCGGGGAGCTGTTTTTT
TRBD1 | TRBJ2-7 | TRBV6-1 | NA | CASRPDRASYEQYF | TGTGCCAGCAGACCCGACAGGGCCTCCTACGAGCAGTACTTC
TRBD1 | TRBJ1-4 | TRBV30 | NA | CDRDRVATNEKLFF | TGTGACAGGGACAGAGTTGCAACTAATGAAAAACTGTTTTTT
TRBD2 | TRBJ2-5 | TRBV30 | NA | CACGRSSQETQYF | TGCGCCTGCGGGAGGTCCTCGCAAGAGACCCAGTACTTC
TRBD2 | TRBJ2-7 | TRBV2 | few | CASRSERESGEQYF | TGTGCCAGCAGATCGGAGCGGGAGTCTGGGGAGCAGTACTTC
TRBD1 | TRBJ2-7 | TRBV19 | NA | CASSIQQGESYEQYF | TGTGCCAGTAGTATACAACAGGGGGAATCCTACGAGCAGTACTTC